The clone carrying this T cell receptor beta chain ranks as large. Its specificity is unknown. This CDR3 spans 15 amino acids. The junction had 16 bases not matched to a gene; V was cut back by 7 bases and J by 5 bases. The germline V gene encodes CDR1 SQVTM and CDR2 ANQGSEA. This entry belongs to a study of liver allograft versus peripheral blood T cells. The wider study: Peripheral blood of the recipients supplied T cell receptor repertoires that were compared with those in transplanted livers. General study results and limits: Differences were reported between the T cell receptor repertoires inside liver allografts and those that were detected in peripheral blood.

TCRdb ran MiXCR on the reads and lists one entry per CDR3 protein. The sample has approximately 1,000 distinct CDR3 sequences; under 25% are singletons. This receptor was taken from a human patient who had a liver transplant. Some T cells may be supplied by the graft donor. The chain has TRBV29-1 and TRBJ1-2; 7 bases align to TRBD1. The CDR3 here is CSAGTTGQRGYGYTF. Here the CDR3 DNA reads TGCAGCGCCGGAACCACGGGACAGCGAGGTTATGGCTACACCTTC.